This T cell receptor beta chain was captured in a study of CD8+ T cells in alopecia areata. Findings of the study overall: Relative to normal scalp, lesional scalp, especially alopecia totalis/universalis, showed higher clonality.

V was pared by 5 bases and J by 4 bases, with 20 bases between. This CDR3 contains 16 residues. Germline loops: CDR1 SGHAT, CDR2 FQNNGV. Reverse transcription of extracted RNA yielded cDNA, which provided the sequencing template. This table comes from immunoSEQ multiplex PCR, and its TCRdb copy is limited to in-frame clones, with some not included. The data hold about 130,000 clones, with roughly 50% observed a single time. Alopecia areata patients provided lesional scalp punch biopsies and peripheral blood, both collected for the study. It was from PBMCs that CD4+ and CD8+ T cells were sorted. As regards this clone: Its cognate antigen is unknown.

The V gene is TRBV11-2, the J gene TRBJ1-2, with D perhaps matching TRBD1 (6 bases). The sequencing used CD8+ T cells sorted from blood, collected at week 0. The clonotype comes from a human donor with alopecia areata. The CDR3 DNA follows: TGTGCCAGCAGCCATCTCGGGACACCCCTTGGCTATGGCTACACCTTC. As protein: CASSHLGTPLGYGYTF.